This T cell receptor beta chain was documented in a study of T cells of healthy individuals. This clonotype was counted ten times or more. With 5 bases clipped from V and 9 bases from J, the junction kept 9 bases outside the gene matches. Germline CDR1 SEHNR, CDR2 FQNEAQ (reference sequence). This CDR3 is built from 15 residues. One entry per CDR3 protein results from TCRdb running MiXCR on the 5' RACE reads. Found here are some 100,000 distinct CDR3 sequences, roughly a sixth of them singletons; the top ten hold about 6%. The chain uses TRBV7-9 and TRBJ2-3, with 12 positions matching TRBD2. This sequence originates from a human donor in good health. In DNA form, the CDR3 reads TGTGCCAGCAGCCTGTCGACTAGCGGGAGATCCACGCAGTATTTT. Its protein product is CASSLSTSGRSTQYF.